The T cell receptor (beta chain) under discussion was sequenced for a study of cytomegalovirus exposure and HLA in healthy donors (TCRdb year 2017). For context, the study as a whole: In an earlier analysis of several hundred of the donors, 276 Gb of sequence data and roughly 100 million unique TCR beta sequences from about 179 million T cells were reported. An early release covering about 600 HLA-typed donors comprised about 310 gigabases of sequencing data and some 79 million unique TCR sequences. The genetic ancestry cluster associated with self-reported Caucasian donors included over 80% of the approximately 400 genotyped donors. The aim of the study was to test whether cataloging public T cell receptors could identify signatures of past pathogen exposure. The study used immunosequencing to profile the T cell repertoires of approximately 640 subjects and linked those repertoires to cytomegalovirus serostatus. In addition to the first cohort of roughly 700 subjects, a separate validation cohort of approximately 120 different subjects was used. To predict cytomegalovirus infection status, the study combined high-throughput TCR immunosequencing, statistical association of individual TCRs with disease status, and machine learning. In a later analysis, previously published TCR beta repertoires from roughly 710 donors were re-analyzed and high-resolution HLA genotyping was added so that TCR occurrence patterns could be studied. In the later analysis, no new phenotypic data were used to find candidate immune exposures; instead, reliance was placed on TCR beta sequences and their occurrence across donors. To decide whether each TCR beta V gene segment behaved as functional or pseudogenic, an earlier analysis of several hundred of the donors relied on high-throughput TCR beta sequencing. Donor age, sex, ethnicity and CMV serostatus were compiled alongside the repertoire data. A later genetic analysis used genome-wide SNP genotypes for about three fifths of the 666 donors, treating that subset as a discovery cohort. Every repertoire in the discovery cohort had been generated on one and the same sequencing platform. HLA typing covered class I and class II loci at four-digit resolution. Typing coverage varied by locus: about 620-640 donors for A, B, C, DRB1 and DQB1; approximately 500 for DQA1; over 600 for DPA1; some 470 for DPB1. Five DR-DQ haplotypes were treated as single units for association and clustering because of strong linkage in the cohort. Among a few hundred genotyped donors of the cohort, an average of about 240,000 unique TCR beta nucleotide sequences were sequenced per donor, roughly 20% of them non-productive. What the study reported, not specific to this receptor: In the study, 150 to 200 TCR beta chains were listed as associated with cytomegalovirus. A later genetic analysis associated a missense DCLRE1C variant with V-gene and J-gene trimming of TCR beta chains, and an independent cohort replicated the association. The 87-base-pair reads could not distinguish some IMGT-functional V segments, including TRBV6-2 and TRBV6-3, so those segments were excluded. Assigning TCR associations to individual alleles was difficult when HLA alleles, especially DR and DQ, strongly co-occurred. About 17 rarely observed V segments, including chromosome 9 orphons, were excluded from the earlier analysis of about 600 of the donors because counts were too low. A further reported finding was that TCR beta sequences accurately predicted the HLA-A and HLA-B alleles for most subjects in the first cohort. In a later analysis, several top co-occurrence clusters were reported to appear linked to parvovirus B19, influenza, CMV and Epstein-Barr virus. Compared with equally common non-associated chains, HLA-associated TCR beta chains in a later analysis were more clonally expanded and had lower generation probabilities. In an earlier analysis of about 600 of the donors, most TCR beta V segments appeared in productive rearrangements about 90% or about 30% of the time, broadly matching IMGT annotations. A cluster of highly shared sequence variants was judged likely to be a technical artifact of the sequencing pipeline. Most TCR sequences were seen in very few donors, while some public TCRs were found in many individuals. For the cohort, immune exposure information was limited to CMV serostatus. The presence/absence analyses assumed that sequencing depth was roughly uniform across donors, and that assumption may not be true. In vitro tests confirmed that a few of the cytomegalovirus-associated TCR beta chains recognize cytomegalovirus antigens. Cytomegalovirus status was reported to be diagnosed by the classifier with high specificity and sensitivity in both the original and validation cohorts. Because HLA typing was unavailable for some donors at each locus, only the typed subset was used in association tests. Compared with the approximately 670-donor mean, donors in an Asian-associated ancestry cluster had fewer N-insertions in productive TCRs, according to a later genetic analysis. Correlated functional status among segregating V segments might be attributable to linkage disequilibrium, but an unknown experimental factor could not be ruled out. It was suggested by the authors that the approach could potentially be generalized to other disease states and immunological phenotypes. A later analysis found that TCR association rates varied across HLA loci, with DRB1 alleles showing the most associated TCRs and HLA-C alleles the fewest. Specific HLA alleles were associated with roughly 17,000 TCR beta sequences at a false discovery rate of 0.05 in a later analysis. Most CMV-associated TCR beta chains appeared to be HLA-restricted in a later analysis, and the HLA associations seemed to be driven largely by CMV exposure. The cohort was sequenced for TCR beta chains only, and without alpha or paired-chain data the features that could be detected were limited.

In total, about 650 healthy bone marrow donors made up the cohort. All cohort members were sampled while nominally healthy, although unrecorded immune exposures were likely present. The donor tested CMV seronegative and was one of the 352 seronegative cohort members. A peripheral blood sample was provided by each donor, and peripheral blood mononuclear cells were used for TCR beta sequencing. The Qiagen DNeasy Blood Extraction Kit was used to extract genomic DNA from the blood cell samples. Library prep was done by the immunoSEQ multiplex PCR assay. For the multiplex PCR, a mixture combining 60 forward primers for TCR Vbeta segments and 13 reverse primers for TCR Jbeta segments was used. The CDR3 region of rearranged TCR beta genes was amplified from genomic DNA by a multiplex PCR assay. On the Illumina HiSeq System, the amplified TCR beta libraries were sequenced as 87-base-pair reads. Per the source publication's procedure: Across the roughly 600 repertoires, a later analysis counted 80 million or so unique TCR beta chains, roughly 11 million of which were shared by at least two donors. Raw reads were error-corrected and collapsed into unique sequences with a nearest-neighbor algorithm that merged closely related sequences to remove PCR and sequencing errors. Alignment of CDR3 sequences to IMGT reference sequences was used to assign V, D and J gene segments. For a sequence to be retained, at least a six-nucleotide match to both a V gene segment and a J gene segment was required. Rearrangements were called productive when the CDR3 lacked stop codons and stayed in frame with V and J; all others were non-productive. CDR3 was defined according to IMGT convention as the region running from the second conserved V-encoded cysteine to the conserved J-encoded phenylalanine. In an earlier analysis of 587 of the donors, sequences lacking an unambiguous match to a single V gene segment were excluded. In an earlier analysis of a few hundred of the donors, a V segment was called functional when productive rearrangements were above 56.7%, and segregating when the standard deviation between donors exceeded 5%. To diagnose cytomegalovirus status from the catalog of TCR beta chain sequences, a statistical classification framework was built. V and J gene assignment, in a later analysis, came from comparing TCR nucleotide sequences with IMGT/GENE-DB human TR gene sequences. In a later analysis, CDR3 sequences and most-parsimonious VDJ recombination scenarios were assigned using the TCRdist pipeline. A later analysis defined each TCR beta chain by its CDR3 amino acid sequence plus V-gene family, and excluded reads lacking a unique V-gene family. A later analysis removed over 500 highly shared, low-generation-probability nucleotide sequences to deal with suspected cross-contamination and a sequencing artifact. In a later analysis, a clonal expansion index for each public chain was calculated from normalized within-repertoire ranks of inferred template counts. In a later analysis, generation probabilities were computed using a VDJ recombination model fitted to out-of-frame rearrangements, and the results were checked against IGoR. In a later analysis, TCR-TCR, TCR-HLA and TCR-CMV co-occurrence was scored with hypergeometric tests, and a repertoire-size bias correction was applied to TCR pairs. A later analysis estimated false discovery rates by permuting HLA or CMV assignments 20 times. In a later analysis, co-occurring TCRs were grouped using DBSCAN, and TCRdist sequence similarity was added for clustering within HLA-allele-positive subsets. Co-occurrence clustering excluded repertoires with fewer than 30,000 or more than 120,000 public chains, plus five with anomalous nucleotide sharing. TCRdb limited this immuneACCESS table to in-frame rearrangements with V and J called. A share of clones is missing; checked studies link under half to unresolved V genes, and the rest is unexplained. That table supplies the V and J calls and clone size; D and trimming were determined from the DNA. The sample table holds some 120,000 clones, of which roughly 80% were seen once. The top ten clonotypes cover roughly 2.5% of the sample.

Taken from cysteine to phenylalanine, the CDR3 has 14 residues. Only the CDR3 DNA is retained, 42 bases long and in frame from the first base. V and J are truncated by 4 bases and 0 bases respectively, leaving an intervening sequence of 7 bases. In the germline V gene, CDR1 corresponds to SNHLY and CDR2 to FYNNEI. As concerns this clone: This clone's antigen is unknown. Base qualities were left out, and no much larger clone turns up one base away.

Material: PBMCs. This receptor was obtained from a female donor in good health and CMV-seronegative. The chain is made from TRBV2 and TRBJ2-1; the D gene cannot be named for sure. The DNA sequence reads TGTGCCAGCAGTGGTAGAAGCTCCTACAATGAGCAGTTCTTC. This gives the protein CASSGRSSYNEQFF.